Each of the 19 T cell receptor beta chains below was sequenced from the same sample in a study of regulatory T cells in long-lasting Graves disease. Stated time point: newly diagnosed GD, antithyroid drugs for less than 3 months. The TCR library used RNA extracted from PBMCs. The authors built TCR beta libraries using iRepertoire HTBI primers and Arm-PCR of CDR3 regions. Each CDR3 protein gets one entry after TCRdb re-called the multiplex PCR reads with MiXCR. The data show around 500,000 distinct CDR3 sequences, with roughly 14% seen just once and over 7.5% held by the top ten. In addition, the sample was reused for a study of T cells in Graves' hyperthyroidism and ophthalmopathy.

The sequenced sample was peripheral blood mononuclear cells (PBMCs), obtained at new diagnosis, from a patient treated with antithyroid drugs. The receptors originated from a young man with Graves disease.

This clonotype was recorded a few times. The J gene is TRBJ2-7, the V gene TRBV6-2 or TRBV6-3; 8 nucleotides align to TRBD1. With 8 bases clipped from V and 2 bases from J, the junction kept 11 bases outside the gene matches. Germline CDR1 is MNHEY and CDR2 is SVGEGT. This CDR3 spans 15 amino acids. The CDR3 protein is CASSPGTGSTYEQYF. For the CDR3, the DNA is TGTGCCAGCTCTCCCGGGACAGGAAGCACCTACGAGCAGTACTTC.

This clonotype came up a few times. The chain recombines TRBV12-3 or TRBV12-4 with TRBJ2-3; possibly TRBD1 for D (6 bases). Trimming removed 5 bases from V and 5 bases from J, with 17 bases in between. The CDR3 is 15 amino acids. The CDR3 DNA follows: TGTGCCAGCAGTACCCACAGGGCCGGGGTAGATACGCAGTATTTT. It specifies CASSTHRAGVDTQYF.

This clonotype was counted ten times or more. The chain has TRBV20-1 and TRBJ1-1; D possibly corresponds to TRBD1 (6 bases). Germline CDR1 reads DFQATT; CDR2 reads SNEGSKA (reference sequence). Deletions cut 5 bases from V and 1 base from J, with 17 bases between. The CDR3 sequence is 15 residues long. CDR3 region: CSASTGAGKNTEAFF. In nucleotides, the CDR3 is TGCAGTGCTTCAACGGGGGCCGGGAAGAACACTGAAGCTTTCTTT.

This clonotype was recorded at least ten times. The chain links TRBV2 to TRBJ2-5; tentatively, D is TRBD1 (6 bases). The CDR3 extends over 14 amino acids. CDR1 is SNHLY and CDR2 is FYNNEI in the germline V gene. Trimming removed 3 bases from V and 2 bases from J, with 10 bases in between. The DNA of the CDR3 is TGTGCCAGCAGTGAGGAGACAGGTCAAGAGACCCAGTACTTC. This sequence encodes CASSEETGQETQYF.

This clonotype appeared many times. The chain carries TRBV5-1 and TRBJ1-1; a weak D match, TRBD1 (6 bases). CDR3 length: 14 residues. V lost 0 bases, J lost 4 bases, and 10 bases lay in between. Germline V lookup: CDR1 SGHRS, CDR2 YFSETQ. CDR3 in amino acids: CASSLGRGATEAFF. The CDR3 nucleotides read TGCGCCAGCAGCTTGGGTAGGGGGGCCACTGAAGCTTTCTTT.

The sample holds a few counts of this clonotype. V and J are TRBV7-8 and TRBJ2-3; D possibly uses TRBD1 or TRBD2 (5 bases each). This CDR3 comprises 15 residues. V lost 5 bases and J 5 bases, leaving 17 bases between the germline ends. CDR1 and CDR2 from the germline V gene are SGHVS and FQNEAQ. Here the CDR3 reads CASSPGTMGLDTQYF. CDR3 coding DNA: TGTGCCAGCAGCCCCGGGACGATGGGGCTAGATACGCAGTATTTT.

This clonotype was seen a single time. This chain links TRBV27 with TRBJ2-5; unclear D gene. The CDR3 totals 13 residues. Germline CDR1 MNHEY, CDR2 SMNVEV (reference sequence). Deletions cut 5 bases from V and 0 bases from J, with 7 bases between. In DNA, the CDR3 is TGTGCCAGCAGTAACCTGAACCAAGAGACCCAGTACTTC. It codes for CASSNLNQETQYF.

About this clonotype: It may be a read error: a sequence one base away is much more abundant. The chain combines TRBV5-1 with TRBJ2-1; 12 positions match TRBD2. Germline V lookup: CDR1 SGHRS, CDR2 YFSETQ. The trim removed 0 bases at V and 8 bases at J, leaving 6 bases unmatched. CDR3 size: 16 residues. The CDR3 region has the DNA TGCGCCAGCAGCTTGGCCCGGACTAGCGGGAACGATGAGCAGTTCTTC. Amino acids: CASSLARTSGNDEQFF.

This clonotype is a singleton in its sample. With only one base between it and a far larger clone, this is likely a read error. The V and J genes are TRBV20-1 and TRBJ2-5; 8 nucleotides line up with TRBD1. Germline values: CDR1 DFQATT, CDR2 SNEGSKA (reference sequence). Unmatched junction bases numbered 12, after V lost 4 bases and J lost 11 bases. CDR3 size: 13 residues. The CDR3 sequence: CSAKAGGWDEQYF. CDR3 in DNA: TGCAGTGCTAAGGCAGGGGGCTGGGATGAGCAGTACTTC.

This clonotype was seen repeatedly, ten times or more. V gene TRBV12-3 or TRBV12-4 combines with J gene TRBJ2-7, with a possible D match to TRBD1 (5 bases). The CDR3 covers 13 residues. V was trimmed by 6 bases and J by 6 bases, leaving 15 bases between them. The CDR3 reads CASRTGRVSEQYF. As DNA, the CDR3 is TGTGCCAGCAGGACCGGCAGGGTGAGCGAGCAGTACTTC.

The chain combines TRBV6-2 or TRBV6-3 with TRBJ2-3, with TRBD2 as a possible D gene (6 bases). Trimming left V 6 bases short and J 4 bases short, with 14 bases between. The CDR3 is made up of 14 amino acids. Looked up from germline, CDR1 is MNHEY and CDR2 is SVGEGT. The CDR3: CASSGNSGSDTQYF. The CDR3 nucleotides are TGTGCCAGCAGCGGTAATAGCGGCTCAGATACGCAGTATTTT.

Ten or more counts support this clonotype. This sequence joins TRBV29-1 and TRBJ2-3; D is unclear. Trimming took 1 base from V and 4 from J, leaving 3 bases between them. This CDR3 is built from 11 residues. Germline V gene data show CDR1 as SQVTM and CDR2 as ANQGSEA. The CDR3 nucleotides read TGCAGCGTTGAAGCGGCAGATACGCAGTATTTT. It is translated as CSVEAADTQYF.

In this sample, this clonotype turned up many times. The chain recombines TRBV7-2 with TRBJ2-1; D unclear. This CDR3 spans 14 amino acids. V dropped 2 bases and J dropped 10 bases, with 15 bases sitting between them. The germline V gene encodes CDR1 SGHTA and CDR2 FQGNSA. As DNA, the CDR3 is TGTGCCAGCAGCTTAAGGTGGTTGCGGCGGGAGCAGTTCTTC. Protein sequence: CASSLRWLRREQFF.

This clonotype has just a few counts. The V and J genes are TRBV2 and TRBJ1-6, with a tentative D call TRBD1 (6 bases). This CDR3 is 16 amino acids long. Germline V gene lookup returns CDR1 SNHLY and CDR2 FYNNEI. Trimming took 5 bases from V and 0 from J, leaving 11 bases between them. The DNA for the CDR3 is TGTGCCAGCAGTAGGACAGTCCTCTCCTATAATTCACCCCTCCACTTT. Amino acid sequence: CASSRTVLSYNSPLHF.

The chain carries TRBV10-3 and TRBJ1-3, with D hard to call. Germline-derived CDR1 and CDR2 are ENHRY and SYGVKD. The CDR3 runs 13 residues. Trimming shortened V by 8 bases and J by 0 bases, and 8 bases separated the two germline ends. CDR3 DNA: TGTGCCATCGGGCCCAGCTCTGGAAACACCATATATTTT. Translated: CAIGPSSGNTIYF.

This clonotype was found many times. The chain couples TRBV11-2 to TRBJ2-2; D uncertain. Germline V gives CDR1 SGHAT, CDR2 FQNNGV. The CDR3 sequence is 13 residues long. Trimming took off 1 base at V and 7 bases at J, with 7 bases between the two ends. CDR3 nucleotide sequence: TGTGCCAGCAGCTTAGGGTTCATCGGGGAGCTGTTTTTT. Protein product: CASSLGFIGELFF.

This clonotype was found many times. The rearrangement links TRBV7-9 to TRBJ1-2, with D maybe TRBD1 (6 bases). CDR1 is SEHNR and CDR2 is FQNEAQ in the germline V gene (reference sequence). V lost 3 bases, J lost 4 bases, and 9 bases lay in between. The CDR3 sequence is 13 residues long. CDR3 sequence reads: CASSFTGIYGYTF. In nucleotides, the CDR3 is TGTGCCAGCAGCTTTACAGGGATCTATGGCTACACCTTC.

V usage is TRBV3-1 and J usage is TRBJ2-1, with 8 positions matching TRBD2. V lost 0 bases to trimming and J lost 8 bases; unmatched junction nucleotides: 6. Germline V lookup: CDR1 LGHDT, CDR2 YNNKEL (reference sequence). The CDR3 is made up of 15 amino acids. The CDR3, as DNA: TGTGCCAGCAGCCAAGATCCGGGACTAGTGGATGAGCAGTTCTTC. It yields the protein CASSQDPGLVDEQFF.

This clonotype was detected many times. This sequence joins TRBV29-1 and TRBJ1-2; D unclear. The CDR3 runs to 14 residues. The ends were cut back, 3 bases at V and 4 bases at J, with 15 bases in the middle. Germline loops: CDR1 SQVTM, CDR2 ANQGSEA. The CDR3 DNA reads TGCAGCGTTGATGCGTCCGCAGGCGCCTATGGCTACACCTTC. This gives the protein CSVDASAGAYGYTF.